Listed here are 26 T cell receptor beta chains from one sample, sequenced in a study of Graves' ophthalmopathy and Graves' hyperthyroidism. Amplification of the TCR beta CDR3 regions used RNA transcripts (as template). Scientists carried out first-round RT-PCR using HTBI primers and then a second-round multiplex PCR. TCRdb analysed the multiplex PCR reads with MiXCR anew, one entry per CDR3 protein. Of about half a million distinct CDR3 sequences in the sample, about 15% were seen once. The sample consisted of blood. These TCRs come from a woman younger than 45 with Graves' ophthalmopathy.

This clonotype was seen repeatedly, ten times or more. V and J are TRBV6-4 and TRBJ1-1; tentative D call: TRBD1 (6 bases). Germline CDR1 and CDR2: MRHNA and SNTAGT. This CDR3 is 17 amino acids long. Trimming cost V 7 bases and J 6 bases, with 27 bases left between them. CDR3 residues: CASNRGGHVEGYPEAFF. Written as DNA, the CDR3 is TGTGCCAGCAATCGGGGGGGACACGTAGAAGGATATCCTGAAGCTTTCTTT.

The sample holds a few counts of this clonotype. The chain combines TRBV11-2 with TRBJ1-1, with D perhaps TRBD1 (6 bases). Germline V gives CDR1 SGHAT, CDR2 FQNNGV. CDR3 length: 15 amino acids. Trimming removed 2 bases from V and 3 bases from J, with 13 bases in between. The CDR3 protein is CASSLRGDTDTEAFF. Here the CDR3 DNA reads TGTGCCAGCAGCTTAAGGGGGGACACAGACACTGAAGCTTTCTTT.

This chain connects TRBV5-1 to TRBJ2-5; D call uncertain. Germline CDR1 is SGHRS and CDR2 is YFSETQ. There are 14 residues in the CDR3. V lost 0 bases, J lost 3 bases, and 9 bases lay in between. This chain's CDR3 is CASSLAWQEETQYF. The CDR3 bases are TGCGCCAGCAGCTTGGCCTGGCAGGAAGAGACCCAGTACTTC.

This clonotype has at least ten counts. The rearrangement links TRBV2 to TRBJ2-7, with 8 bases fitting TRBD1. V dropped 7 bases and J dropped 1; count of bases not matched to a gene: 9. Germline V lookup: CDR1 SNHLY, CDR2 FYNNEI. The length of the CDR3 is 15 residues. The CDR3 spells CASTADRVMSYEQYF. CDR3 sequence (DNA): TGTGCCAGCACCGCGGACAGGGTAATGTCCTACGAGCAGTACTTC.

Only a few counts were recorded for this clonotype. J is TRBJ1-2 and V is TRBV11-1, with 7 positions matching TRBD1. The V gene end was trimmed by 1 base and the J gene end by 4 bases; junction bases not matched to a gene: 18. The CDR3 spans 19 residues. Germline V gene sequence: CDR1 SGHAT, CDR2 FQDESV (reference sequence). The CDR3 protein is CASSLENRGFSTSSYGYTF. The CDR3 DNA sequence: TGTGCCAGCAGCTTAGAAAACAGGGGTTTCAGTACCTCTAGCTATGGCTACACCTTC.

In this sample, this clonotype turned up many times. The chain couples TRBV5-1 to TRBJ2-7, with TRBD1 as a possible D gene (6 bases). The germline V gene encodes CDR1 SGHRS and CDR2 YFSETQ. Trimming left V 0 bases short and J 5 bases short, with 12 bases between. This CDR3 region has 14 residues. The CDR3 region has the DNA TGCGCCAGCAGCTTGGCGGCAGGGGCCAACGAGCAGTACTTC. It specifies CASSLAAGANEQYF.

At least ten counts were recorded for this clonotype. The chain links TRBV19 to TRBJ1-1, with D uncertain. CDR1 LNHDA and CDR2 SQIVND come from the germline V gene (reference sequence). Trimming removed 6 bases from V and 0 bases from J, with 11 bases in between. The CDR3 spans 14 residues. The CDR3 nucleotides read TGTGCCAGTAGACCCGCAACCATGAACACTGAAGCTTTCTTT. Protein sequence: CASRPATMNTEAFF.

This clonotype was detected a few times. This chain uses TRBV11-2 with TRBJ1-2; D is uncertain. V dropped 3 bases and J dropped 8 bases, with 10 bases sitting between them. Germline CDR1 is SGHAT and CDR2 is FQNNGV. The CDR3 loop spans 12 amino acids. Here the CDR3 reads CASSFSEPGYTF. For the CDR3, the DNA is TGTGCCAGCAGCTTTTCGGAGCCCGGCTACACCTTC.

This clonotype was counted a single time. The rearrangement links TRBV6-2 or TRBV6-3 to TRBJ2-7; the D gene is possibly TRBD2 (6 bases). Germline V lookup: CDR1 MNHEY, CDR2 SVGEGT. The CDR3 runs 18 residues. V was cut by 6 bases and J by 3 bases, with 27 bases left in between. The CDR3 coding sequence is TGTGCCAGCAGAACCTTTCGGCAGGGCGCGGGGAAAATCTACGAGCAGTACTTC. Translation gives CASRTFRQGAGKIYEQYF.

This clonotype was picked up a small number of times. V is TRBV19 and J is TRBJ1-2; D call uncertain. The germline V gene has CDR1 LNHDA and CDR2 SQIVND (reference sequence). CDR3 length: 14 residues. V was clipped by 6 bases and J by 8 bases, with 19 bases between them. CDR3 protein: CASSEGHPARGYTF. As DNA, the CDR3 is TGTGCCAGTAGCGAAGGGCACCCCGCACGAGGCTACACCTTC.

This clonotype was found many times. The CDR3 is CAISDPKTNYGYTF. CDR3 bases: TGTGCCATCAGCGACCCCAAAACTAACTATGGCTACACCTTC. This chain joins TRBV10-3 and TRBJ1-2; no firm D call. The CDR3 spans 14 residues. Trimming removed 6 bases at V and 0 bases at J, with 11 bases between. CDR1 and CDR2 (germline): ENHRY, SYGVKD.

This clonotype has a count of ten or more. The J gene is TRBJ2-4, the V gene TRBV12-3 or TRBV12-4; the D gene is possibly TRBD2 (5 bases). With 4 bases removed from V and 0 bases from J, the gap between germline ends came to 7 bases. This CDR3 has 14 amino acids. CDR3: CASSSGLAKNIQYF. The CDR3 bases are TGTGCCAGCAGTTCTGGACTAGCCAAAAACATTCAGTACTTC.

This clonotype was recorded at least ten times. V gene TRBV10-3 combines with J gene TRBJ1-2; 8 nucleotides match TRBD1. The germline gives CDR1 ENHRY, CDR2 SYGVKD. J was trimmed by 7 bases and V by 8 bases; bases with no gene match: 3. The CDR3 has 11 residues. The CDR3 loop reads CAIGQGGGYTF. CDR3 DNA: TGTGCCATCGGACAGGGAGGTGGCTACACCTTC.

This clonotype showed up many times. CDR3 residues: CAARAWPANTEAFF. CDR3 bases: TGTGCCGCCCGGGCGTGGCCAGCGAACACTGAAGCTTTCTTT. This sequence joins TRBV24-1 and TRBJ1-1; no definite D call. Trimming removed 12 bases from V and 1 base from J, with 17 bases in between. CDR1 and CDR2 (germline): KGHDR, SFDVKD. The CDR3 is 14 residues long.

The chain recombines TRBV9 with TRBJ1-2, with no clear D. Germline V lookup: CDR1 SGDLS, CDR2 YYNGEE. The CDR3 consists of 14 residues. V lost 4 bases to trimming and J lost 2 bases, with 12 bases between them. CDR3 amino acids: CASSYDEGNYGYTF. As DNA, the CDR3 is TGTGCCAGCAGCTACGACGAGGGCAACTATGGCTACACCTTC.

This clonotype was observed a handful of times. A much larger clonotype is one base distant, so this may be a read error. The chain has TRBV30 and TRBJ2-5; TRBD2 matches 9 bases. The CDR3 covers 13 residues. The germline gives CDR1 GTSNPN, CDR2 SVGIG (reference sequence). The CDR3 DNA reads TGTGTCTGGGCGGGGGGGACGGCGGAGACCCAGTACTTC. As protein: CVWAGGTAETQYF. Filled out from reference TRBV30 and TRBJ2-5, the complete variable domain reads SQTIHQWPATLVQPVGSPLSLECTVEGTSNPNLYWYRQAAGRGLQLLFYSVGIGQISSEVPQNLSASRPQDRQFILSSKKLLLSDSGFYLCVWAGGTAETQYFGPGTRLLVL.

This clonotype occurred many times. This chain connects TRBV20-1 to TRBJ1-1; 9 bases fit TRBD1. This CDR3 is built from 14 residues. The V segment lost 5 bases and the J segment 5 bases; nucleotides outside the gene matches: 9. Germline V CDR1 and CDR2: DFQATT, SNEGSKA (reference sequence). In DNA, the CDR3 is TGCAGTGCTCCGAAGACAGGGGGTGAAACTGAAGCTTTCTTT. The encoded protein is CSAPKTGGETEAFF.

Of note for this clonotype: A much bigger clone sits one base away, suggesting this may be a read error. The rearrangement joins TRBV6-2 or TRBV6-3 to TRBJ1-5; D is undetermined. Germline CDR1 MNHEY, CDR2 SVGEGT. The length of the CDR3 is 14 residues. The V and J ends lost 8 bases and 3 bases respectively, with 14 bases between them. Here the CDR3 reads CASSKNSINQPQHF. CDR3 sequence (DNA): TGTGCCAGCTCTAAAAACAGTATCAATCAGCCCCAGCATTTT.

This clonotype turned up a few times. V is TRBV3-1 and J is TRBJ1-1; D not resolved. Per germline, CDR1 LGHDT and CDR2 YNNKEL (reference sequence). The CDR3 is 14 amino acids. With 1 base removed from V and 2 bases from J, the gap between germline ends came to 8 bases. The CDR3 loop reads CASSQVAPNTEAFF. Here the CDR3 DNA reads TGTGCCAGCAGCCAAGTCGCCCCAAACACTGAAGCTTTCTTT.

This clonotype was counted ten times or more. The J gene is TRBJ1-2, the V gene TRBV29-1, with TRBD1 matching 8 bases. V shed 7 bases, J shed 8 bases, and the junction held 6 bases outside the gene matches. The CDR3 totals 11 residues. From germline, CDR1 is SQVTM and CDR2 ANQGSEA. CDR3 DNA sequence: TGCAGCGAGGGGGACAGGCGAGGCTACACCTTC. Translation gives CSEGDRRGYTF.

This clonotype was seen ten or more times. V and J are TRBV29-1 and TRBJ1-1; TRBD1 agrees at 7 bases. Germline assignment: CDR1 SQVTM and CDR2 ANQGSEA. With 6 bases clipped from V and 5 bases from J, the junction kept 15 bases outside the gene matches. The CDR3 is made up of 15 amino acids. DNA for the CDR3: TGCAGCGTCGAACCCGTGACAGGGTGGGGGACTGAAGCTTTCTTT. It yields the protein CSVEPVTGWGTEAFF. Together with reference TRBV29-1 and TRBJ1-1, the CDR3 gives the full variable domain: SAVISQKPSRDICQRGTSLTIQCQVDSQVTMMFWYRQQPGQSLTLIATANQGSEATYESGFVIDKFPISRPNLTFSTLTVSNMSPEDSSIYLCSVEPVTGWGTEAFFGQGTRLTVV.

This clonotype showed up many times. Here the CDR3 reads CASSLGLAEHTDTQYF. The CDR3 coding sequence is TGCGCCAGCAGCTTGGGACTAGCGGAACACACAGATACGCAGTATTTT. The chain couples TRBV5-1 to TRBJ2-3; 9 bases line up with TRBD2. CDR1 is SGHRS, CDR2 YFSETQ, per germline. The length of the CDR3 is 16 residues. With V trimmed by 0 bases and J by 2 bases, 4 bases remained unmatched.

This clonotype was counted at least ten times. This sequence joins TRBV12-3 or TRBV12-4 and TRBJ1-1; TRBD1 matches 7 bases. After removal of 8 bases from V and 6 bases from J, the junction contained 12 bases not matched to a gene. The CDR3 is made up of 14 amino acids. In DNA form, the CDR3 reads TGTGCCAGCGGACTGGGACAGTTTCGTCCTGAAGCTTTCTTT. This sequence encodes CASGLGQFRPEAFF.

This clonotype came up a few times. This chain uses TRBV7-6 with TRBJ2-7; TRBD2 is a possible D gene (7 bases). This CDR3 has 14 amino acids. The V gene's germline CDR1 is SGHVS and CDR2 FNYEAQ. Trimming shortened V by 6 bases and J by 4 bases, and 16 bases separated the two germline ends. The CDR3 here is CASSHKGGGYEQYF. DNA for the CDR3: TGTGCCAGCAGTCACAAAGGGGGGGGTTACGAGCAGTACTTC.

Ten or more counts support this clonotype. This sequence joins TRBV12-3 or TRBV12-4 and TRBJ2-2, with 8 bases fitting TRBD2. The CDR3 covers 14 residues. J lost 7 bases, V lost 8 bases, and 9 bases had no gene match. The CDR3 region is CASGEAGVGGELFF. In nucleotides, the CDR3 is TGTGCCAGCGGGGAAGCGGGAGTGGGCGGGGAGCTGTTTTTT.

The rearrangement links TRBV11-2 to TRBJ2-3; D not certain. This CDR3 has 12 amino acids. V lost 1 base and J 5 bases, leaving 4 bases between the germline ends. Germline CDR1 SGHAT, CDR2 FQNNGV. The CDR3 bases are TGTGCCAGCAGCTTAGGAGGAGATACGCAGTATTTT. Translating gives CASSLGGDTQYF.